This T cell receptor beta chain was obtained from a study of blood T cell repertoires in COVID-19. Study information: There were acute and convalescent COVID-19 samples, and they came from the United States, Italy and Spain. T cells, B-cell-depleted T cells, or PBMCs supplied cDNA or gDNA.

In the study's own analysis: Estimated nucleated cell counts came from reference gene primer amplification. The table came from immunoSEQ multiplex PCR; TCRdb's copy has only in-frame clones and leaves some out. V and J calls and clone size are those listed in that table; D and trimming were worked out from the DNA. Of about 170,000 clones detected, 80% to 85% appear once; the ten largest clones hold approximately 15%. This CDR3 region has 13 residues. Germline V lookup: CDR1 MNHEY, CDR2 SMNVEV (reference sequence). Trimming took off 3 bases at V and 4 bases at J, with 7 bases between the two ends. This clonotype was obtained from a woman in her 70s with COVID-19, enrolled during active disease. The genes are TRBV27 and TRBJ1-5; D is unresolved. Sequencing was carried out using peripheral blood. The CDR3 loop is CASSLQLNQPQHF. CDR3 coding DNA: TGTGCCAGCAGTTTGCAGTTAAATCAGCCCCAGCATTTT.